This T cell receptor beta chain came from a study of blood T cells in healthy people across ages. The CDR3 spans 12 residues. Germline CDR1 reads KGHDR; CDR2 reads SFDVKD. The use of a sample-barcoded 5' primer and a J-beta primer mix characterized a second PCR of roughly 6 to 11 cycles. A template-switch adaptor with 12 random nucleotides tagged each cDNA molecule. From the 5' RACE reads, TCRdb called clonotypes with MiXCR, one entry per CDR3 protein. Here the sample spans about 1.4 million distinct CDR3 sequences, roughly 59% being singletons. The source material was blood. The TCR originated in a man younger than 35 in good health. V is TRBV24-1 and J is TRBJ2-7; no clear D. Near its end, the DNA agrees better with TRBJ2-5, so the J call may be wrong. The CDR3, as DNA: TGTGCCACCAGTGATCCCGCGGAGACCCAGTACTTC. This translates into CATSDPAETQYF.